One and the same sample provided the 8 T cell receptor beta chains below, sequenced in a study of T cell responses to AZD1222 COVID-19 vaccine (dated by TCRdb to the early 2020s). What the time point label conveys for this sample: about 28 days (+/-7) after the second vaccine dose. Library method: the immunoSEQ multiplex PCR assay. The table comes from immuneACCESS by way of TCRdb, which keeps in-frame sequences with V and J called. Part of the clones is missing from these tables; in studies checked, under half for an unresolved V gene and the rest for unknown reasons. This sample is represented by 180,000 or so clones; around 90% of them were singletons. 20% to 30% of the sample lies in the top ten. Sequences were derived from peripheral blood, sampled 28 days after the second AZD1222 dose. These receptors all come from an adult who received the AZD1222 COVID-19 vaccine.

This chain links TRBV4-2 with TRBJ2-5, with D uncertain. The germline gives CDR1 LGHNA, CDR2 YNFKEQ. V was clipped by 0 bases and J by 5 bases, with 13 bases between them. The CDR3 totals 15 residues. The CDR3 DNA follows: TGTGCCAGCAGCCAAGATCGCGATACCGGGGAGACCCAGTACTTC. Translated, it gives CASSQDRDTGETQYF.

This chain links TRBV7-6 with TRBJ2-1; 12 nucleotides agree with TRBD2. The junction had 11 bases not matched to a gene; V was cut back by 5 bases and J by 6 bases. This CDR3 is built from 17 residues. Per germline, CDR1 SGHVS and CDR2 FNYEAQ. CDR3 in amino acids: CASSSRLAGDLINEQFF. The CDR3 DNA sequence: TGTGCCAGCAGCAGCCGACTAGCGGGAGACCTAATCAATGAGCAGTTCTTC.

Here the CDR3 reads CASSLGDRGNNSPLHF. CDR3 coding DNA: TGCGCCAGCAGCCTGGGGGACCGCGGGAATAATTCACCCCTCCACTTT. The chain is built from TRBV5-1 and TRBJ1-6, with TRBD1 as a possible D gene (5 bases). The CDR3 sequence is 16 residues long. Germline V gives CDR1 SGHRS, CDR2 YFSETQ. Trimming left V 4 bases short and J 5 bases short, with 16 bases between.

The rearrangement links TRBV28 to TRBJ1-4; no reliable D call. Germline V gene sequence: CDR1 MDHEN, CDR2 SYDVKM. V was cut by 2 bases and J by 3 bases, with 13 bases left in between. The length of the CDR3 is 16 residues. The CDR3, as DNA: TGTGCCAGCAGTTTAGAGAGTTTGTCGCCTAATGAAAAACTGTTTTTT. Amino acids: CASSLESLSPNEKLFF.

CDR3 in DNA: TGTGCCAGCACCCAGGGGAAGGGGGTAGCTAACACCGGGGAGCTGTTTTTT. Its translation is CASTQGKGVANTGELFF. V usage is TRBV4-2 and J usage is TRBJ2-2; TRBD1 is a possible D gene (6 bases). Germline V gives CDR1 LGHNA, CDR2 YNFKEQ. Trimming stripped 7 bases from V and 2 bases from J, with 20 bases between. The CDR3 is 17 residues long.

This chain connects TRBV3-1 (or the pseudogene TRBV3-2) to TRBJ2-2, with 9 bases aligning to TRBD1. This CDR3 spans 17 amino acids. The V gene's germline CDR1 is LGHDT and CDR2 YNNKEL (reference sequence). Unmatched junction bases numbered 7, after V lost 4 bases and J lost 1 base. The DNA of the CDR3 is TGTGCCAGCAGCCTGTGCGGGACAGGGAAGAACACCGGGGAGCTGTTTTTT. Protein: CASSLCGTGKNTGELFF.

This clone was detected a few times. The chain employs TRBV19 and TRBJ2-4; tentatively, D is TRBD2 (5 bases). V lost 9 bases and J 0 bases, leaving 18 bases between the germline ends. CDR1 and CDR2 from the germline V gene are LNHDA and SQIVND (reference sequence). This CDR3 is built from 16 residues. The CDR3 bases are TGTGCCAGCAAGGGCCGTCGGGAACTAGCCAAAAACATTCAGTACTTC. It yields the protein CASKGRRELAKNIQYF.

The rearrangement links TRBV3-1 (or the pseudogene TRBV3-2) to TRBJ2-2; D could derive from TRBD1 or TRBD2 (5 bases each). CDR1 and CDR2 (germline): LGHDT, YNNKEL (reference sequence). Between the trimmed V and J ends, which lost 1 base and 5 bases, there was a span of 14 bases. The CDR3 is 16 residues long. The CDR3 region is CASSQVSGAGTGELFF. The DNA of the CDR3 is TGTGCCAGCAGCCAAGTATCCGGGGCGGGTACCGGGGAGCTGTTTTTT.